Below, 13 T cell receptor beta chains from the same sample are listed, as sequenced in a study of blood T cell repertoires in COVID-19. TCRdb's table, derived via immunoSEQ multiplex PCR, lists solely in-frame clones and lacks some. Of fewer than 250,000 clones listed, around 87% are singletons. The sample taken for sequencing was PBMCs or T cells enriched from blood (not recorded which). All receptors come from a man aged 25 to 45 in a cohort exposed to, infected with or recovered from COVID-19 (not recorded which).

With respect to this clone: A much bigger clone sits one base away, suggesting this may be a read error. This chain connects TRBV9 to TRBJ2-1; 10 bases align to TRBD2. CDR3 length: 15 residues. Germline V gives CDR1 SGDLS, CDR2 YYNGEE. V was clipped by 4 bases and J by 5 bases; unmatched bases: 6. The CDR3 here is CASSSGLAAHNEQFF. Here the CDR3 DNA reads TGTGCCAGCAGCTCTGGACTAGCGGCCCACAATGAGCAGTTCTTC.

This rearrangement joins TRBV11-2 to TRBJ1-2; D is unclear. Germline values: CDR1 SGHAT, CDR2 FQNNGV. The length of the CDR3 is 16 residues. V lost 6 bases and J 1 base, leaving 18 bases between the germline ends. The CDR3 coding sequence is TGTGCCAGCAGGGCGGGTAGAGGAGGATTTAACTATGGCTACACCTTC. This sequence encodes CASRAGRGGFNYGYTF.

This rearrangement joins TRBV3-1 (or the pseudogene TRBV3-2) to TRBJ2-7; no clear D. The CDR3 runs 12 residues. Germline CDR1 is LGHDT and CDR2 is YNNKEL (reference sequence). V was clipped by 0 bases and J by 4 bases, with 4 bases between them. The CDR3 loop is CASSQDQYEQYF. The CDR3 coding sequence is TGTGCCAGCAGCCAAGACCAATACGAGCAGTACTTC.

V gene TRBV5-1 combines with J gene TRBJ2-6; a weak D match, TRBD2 (5 bases). The CDR3 runs 20 residues. Trimming removed 1 base from V and 4 bases from J, with 24 bases in between. Germline V gene sequence: CDR1 SGHRS, CDR2 YFSETQ. The CDR3 reads CASSLISNSPKTGGANVLTF. The CDR3 DNA is TGCGCCAGCAGCTTGATTAGTAACAGCCCCAAAACGGGGGGGGCCAACGTCCTGACTTTC.

V and J are TRBV9 and TRBJ2-3; D may be TRBD2 (6 bases). The V end was cut by 0 bases, the J end by 2 bases, with 16 bases between. Germline V lookup: CDR1 SGDLS, CDR2 YYNGEE. The CDR3 has 17 residues. CDR3 nucleotides: TGTGCCAGCAGCGTAGAAGGTGGGCTAGCGCACACAGATACGCAGTATTTT. Its protein is CASSVEGGLAHTDTQYF.

The chain carries TRBV11-2 and TRBJ1-5; D uncertain. Germline loops: CDR1 SGHAT, CDR2 FQNNGV. V dropped 5 bases and J dropped 5 bases, with 19 bases sitting between them. This CDR3 has 16 amino acids. For the CDR3, the DNA is TGTGCCAGCAGCCCTGGAGACTTCAGCGGCGATCAGCCCCAGCATTTT. Protein: CASSPGDFSGDQPQHF.

This clone appeared once. The V gene is TRBV5-1, the J gene TRBJ2-7; D call uncertain. CDR1 SGHRS and CDR2 YFSETQ come from the germline V gene. V lost 1 base to trimming and J lost 2 bases, with 13 bases between them. The CDR3 is 15 residues long. DNA of the CDR3: TGCGCCAGCAGCTTGTCCGCGGCCCCTACCTACGAGCAGTACTTC. It translates to CASSLSAAPTYEQYF.

About this clone: Other DNA sequences in this specimen translate into the identical CDR3. The CDR3 DNA reads TGTGCCAGCTCACCAGGGCAACATAGCAATCAGCCCCAGCATTTT. It translates to CASSPGQHSNQPQHF. The J gene is TRBJ1-5, the V gene TRBV18; no clear D. Germline CDR1 is KGHSH and CDR2 is LQKENI. V lost 2 bases, J lost 0 bases, and 8 bases lay in between. CDR3 size: 15 residues.

The genes are TRBV12-3 or TRBV12-4 and TRBJ2-1; TRBD2 agrees at 7 bases. V was clipped by 8 bases and J by 9 bases; unmatched bases: 4. This CDR3 has 11 amino acids. The CDR3 loop is CASSPSGEQFF. The CDR3 coding sequence is TGTGCCAGCTCCCCTAGCGGTGAGCAGTTCTTC.

The V gene is TRBV7-2, the J gene TRBJ1-1; D perhaps matches TRBD1 (6 bases). Trimming removed 2 bases at V and 4 bases at J, with 11 bases between. The CDR3 extends over 14 amino acids. The germline gives CDR1 SGHTA, CDR2 FQGNSA. The CDR3 sequence is CASSLPGARTEAFF. CDR3 sequence (DNA): TGTGCCAGCAGCTTACCAGGGGCCCGCACTGAAGCTTTCTTT.

V usage is TRBV10-3 and J usage is TRBJ2-3, with 7 bases that match TRBD2. The germline CDR1 and CDR2 sequences are ENHRY and SYGVKD. The CDR3 loop spans 13 amino acids. Trimming took 4 bases from V and 6 from J; bases not matched to a gene: 4. The CDR3, as DNA: TGTGCCATCAGTGGGAAGGGAGGGGATACGCAGTATTTT. Residues: CAISGKGGDTQYF.

This clone was detected only a few times. The chain uses TRBV9 and TRBJ2-2; 8 bases align to TRBD1. In germline, CDR1 is SGDLS, CDR2 YYNGEE. V dropped 0 bases and J dropped 1; count of bases not matched to a gene: 8. CDR3 length: 18 residues. The CDR3 spells CASSVGAGGFGNTGELFF. As DNA, the CDR3 is TGTGCCAGCAGCGTAGGAGCAGGGGGCTTCGGGAACACCGGGGAGCTGTTTTTT. Supplemented by reference TRBV9 and TRBJ2-2, the full variable domain reads DSGVTQTPKHLITATGQRVTLRCSPRSGDLSVYWYQQSLDQGLQFLIQYYNGEERAKGNILERFSAQQFPDLHSELNLSSLELGDSALYFCASSVGAGGFGNTGELFFGEGSRLTVL.

V is TRBV5-1 and J is TRBJ2-1, with D perhaps matching TRBD1 (5 bases). The germline V gene has CDR1 SGHRS and CDR2 YFSETQ. The CDR3 totals 16 residues. V was clipped by 0 bases and J by 4 bases, with 14 bases between them. CDR3 nucleotide sequence: TGCGCCAGCAGCTTGGCCGGCTCAAGGGGTTACAATGAGCAGTTCTTC. Translating it yields CASSLAGSRGYNEQFF. Complete variable domain (other parts from reference TRBV5-1 and TRBJ2-1): KAGVTQTPRYLIKTRGQQVTLSCSPISGHRSVSWYQQTPGQGLQFLFEYFSETQRNKGNFPGRFSGRQFSNSRSEMNVSTLELGDSALYLCASSLAGSRGYNEQFFGPGTRLTVL.